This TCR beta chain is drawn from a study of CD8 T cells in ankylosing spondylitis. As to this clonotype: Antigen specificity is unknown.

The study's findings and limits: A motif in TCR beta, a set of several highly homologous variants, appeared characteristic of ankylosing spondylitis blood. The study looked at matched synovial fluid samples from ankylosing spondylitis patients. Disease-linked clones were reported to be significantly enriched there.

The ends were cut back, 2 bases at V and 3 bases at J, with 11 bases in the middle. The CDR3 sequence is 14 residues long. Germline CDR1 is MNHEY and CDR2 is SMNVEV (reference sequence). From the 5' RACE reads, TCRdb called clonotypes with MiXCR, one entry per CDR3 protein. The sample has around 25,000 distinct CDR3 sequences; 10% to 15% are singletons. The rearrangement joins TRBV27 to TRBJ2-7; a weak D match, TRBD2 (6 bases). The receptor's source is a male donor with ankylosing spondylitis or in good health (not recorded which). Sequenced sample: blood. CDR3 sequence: CASSLSRRGYEQYV. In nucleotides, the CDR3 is TGTGCCAGCAGTTTAAGCCGGAGGGGCTACGAGCAGTACGTC.